The present entry profiles one T cell receptor (beta chain) with its context. The data are from a study of blood T cell repertoires in COVID-19. Study details: Material from acute and convalescent COVID-19 was sourced from the United States, Italy and Spain. The cDNA or gDNA used as material had been derived from T cells, B-cell-depleted T cells, or PBMCs.

CDR1 SGHAT and CDR2 FQNNGV come from the germline V gene. Losses at the gene ends were 5 bases for V and 2 bases for J; bases not matched to a gene: 6. The CDR3 length is 15 residues. Per the original data handling: Amplification from reference gene primers served as the basis for estimated nucleated cell counts. Profiled with immunoSEQ multiplex PCR; TCRdb holds only in-frame clones, not every one. V, J and clone size are those of that table, while D and trimming were read from the DNA. The sample consists of fewer than 150,000 clones, around four fifths of them appearing once. The chain links TRBV11-2 to TRBJ1-1; 9 nucleotides line up with TRBD1. Sequenced material: peripheral blood. The source is a human donor in a cohort sampled during active COVID-19. CDR3 region: CASSRRGQGNTEAFF. As DNA, the CDR3 is TGTGCCAGCAGCCGTAGGGGACAGGGTAACACTGAAGCTTTCTTT.